These 9 T cell receptor beta chains were sequenced from one sample in a study of technical replicates of blood from several donors. Sequenced by immunoSEQ multiplex PCR; TCRdb stores in-frame clones only, minus some. The sample carries tens of thousands of clones, over 90% recorded once. Specimen: T cells isolated from PBMCs. The receptor source for this set is a human donor in good health.

The chain carries TRBV5-1 and TRBJ2-5, with 7 nucleotides matching TRBD2. The CDR3 extends over 15 amino acids. Germline lookup yields CDR1 SGHRS and CDR2 YFSETQ. The ends lost 4 bases at V and 2 bases at J; junction bases unmatched: 8. The CDR3 spells CASSVTGGLQETQYF. The CDR3 DNA is TGCGCCAGCAGCGTCACGGGGGGACTTCAAGAGACCCAGTACTTC.

This rearrangement joins TRBV5-4 to TRBJ1-1; D is possibly TRBD1 (5 bases). CDR1 is SGHNT and CDR2 is YYREEE in the germline V gene (reference sequence). Between the trimmed V and J ends, which lost 0 bases and 1 base, there was a span of 10 bases. This CDR3 is 15 amino acids long. CDR3 DNA sequence: TGTGCCAGCAGCTTGGCAGGGCGTAGGAACACTGAAGCTTTCTTT. Its protein product is CASSLAGRRNTEAFF. The entire variable domain, with the rest obtained from reference TRBV5-4 and TRBJ1-1, is as follows: ETGVTQSPTHLIKTRGQQVTLRCSSQSGHNTVSWYQQALGQGPQFIFQYYREEENGRGNFPPRFSGLQFPNYSSELNVNALELDDSALYLCASSLAGRRNTEAFFGQGTRLTVV.

V is TRBV4-1 and J is TRBJ1-3; 9 nucleotides match TRBD1. The germline V gene encodes CDR1 MGHRA and CDR2 YSYEKL. This CDR3 comprises 15 residues. With 4 bases clipped from V and 6 bases from J, the junction kept 7 bases outside the gene matches. The CDR3 DNA reads as TGCGCCAGCAGCCCGGAACGGACAGGGGTAAACACCATATATTTT. Its protein is CASSPERTGVNTIYF.

On this clone: One end of the junction fails to match germline, which may point to a read error. The chain combines TRBV7-9 with TRBJ2-7, with a tentative D call TRBD2 (5 bases). CDR3 length equals 11 residues. Germline loops: CDR1 SEHNR, CDR2 FQNEAQ (reference sequence). The CDR3 nucleotides are TGTGCCAGCATCGAGTCTTACGGGATAAACTTC. Protein sequence: CASIESYGINF. The whole variable domain, remainder taken from reference TRBV7-9 and TRBJ2-7, is DTGVSQNPRHKITKRGQNVTFRCDPISEHNRLYWYRQTLGQGPEFLTYFQNEAQLEKSRLLSDRFSAERPKGSFSTLEIQRTEQGDSAMYLCASIESYGINFGPGTRLTVT.

V gene TRBV5-1 combines with J gene TRBJ1-2, with TRBD1 as a possible D gene (5 bases). V was shortened by 4 bases and J by 6 bases, with 16 bases between the two germline ends. CDR3 length equals 14 residues. CDR1 is SGHRS and CDR2 is YFSETQ in the germline V gene. The CDR3 sequence: CASSPVGGTDGYTF. CDR3 bases: TGCGCCAGCAGCCCCGTGGGAGGGACTGATGGCTACACCTTC.

This chain's CDR3 is CASSPQGWGALNTEAFF. The CDR3, as DNA: TGTGCCAGCAGCCCGCAGGGGTGGGGAGCCCTGAACACTGAAGCTTTCTTT. The chain couples TRBV11-3 to TRBJ1-1; possible D gene TRBD1, 6 bases. V lost 5 bases to trimming and J lost 0 bases, with 19 bases between them. Per the germline V gene, CDR1 is SGHNT and CDR2 is YENEEA. The CDR3 runs 17 residues.

This clone was observed once. The J gene is TRBJ1-3, the V gene TRBV7-9; a weak D match, TRBD1 (5 bases). CDR1 SEHNR and CDR2 FQNEAQ come from the germline V gene (reference sequence). V lost 5 bases to trimming and J lost 4 bases, with 12 bases between them. This CDR3 has 14 amino acids. The CDR3 sequence is CASSPQVTGNTIYF. DNA of the CDR3: TGTGCCAGCAGCCCACAGGTTACCGGAAACACCATATATTTT.

CDR3 region: CASSSPTGNSGNTIYF. The CDR3 coding sequence is TGTGCCAGCAGCTCGCCGACAGGGAACTCTGGAAACACCATATATTTT. The rearrangement links TRBV7-6 to TRBJ1-3; the match to TRBD1 covers 7 bases. CDR1 SGHVS and CDR2 FNYEAQ come from the germline V gene. V lost 4 bases and J lost 0; bases outside the gene matches: 6. The CDR3 is made up of 16 amino acids.

J is TRBJ2-1 and V is TRBV4-1; D is unclear. V lost 0 bases and J lost 10, with 10 bases in between. Germline CDR1 MGHRA, CDR2 YSYEKL. The CDR3 totals 13 residues. CDR3 loop: CASSQDSPSEQFF. The CDR3, as DNA: TGCGCCAGCAGCCAAGATAGCCCCAGCGAGCAGTTCTTC.